Here is one T cell receptor (beta chain) with its context. Authors' data handling: For nucleated cells, counts were estimated from reference gene primer amplification. Sequencing used immunoSEQ multiplex PCR; TCRdb keeps in-frame clones, though not all of them. V and J calls and clone size are as listed in that table; D and trimming were resolved from the DNA. The table lists about 75,000 clones, 70% to 85% of them singletons. This entry is derived from a study of blood T cell repertoires in COVID-19. Turning to the study itself: Whether acute or convalescent, the COVID-19 samples came from the United States, Italy and Spain. T cells, B-cell-depleted T cells, or PBMCs supplied cDNA or gDNA.

Germline CDR1 and CDR2: LNHDA and SQIVND (reference sequence). V gave up 4 bases and J gave up 5 bases, with 18 bases separating them. This CDR3 is built from 16 residues. Sequenced input: peripheral blood. This TCR was recovered from a woman aged 45-59 years with acute or convalescent COVID-19. The chain carries TRBV19 and TRBJ1-5; D uncertain. CDR3 protein: CASSTRGIGLDQPQHF. The CDR3 region has the DNA TGTGCCAGTAGTACCCGGGGTATAGGGTTGGATCAGCCCCAGCATTTT. The full variable domain, rest sourced from reference TRBV19 and TRBJ1-5, is DGGITQSPKYLFRKEGQNVTLSCEQNLNHDAMYWYRQDPGQGLRLIYYSQIVNDFQKGDIAEGYSVSREKKESFPLTVTSAQKNPTAFYLCASSTRGIGLDQPQHFGDGTRLSIL.